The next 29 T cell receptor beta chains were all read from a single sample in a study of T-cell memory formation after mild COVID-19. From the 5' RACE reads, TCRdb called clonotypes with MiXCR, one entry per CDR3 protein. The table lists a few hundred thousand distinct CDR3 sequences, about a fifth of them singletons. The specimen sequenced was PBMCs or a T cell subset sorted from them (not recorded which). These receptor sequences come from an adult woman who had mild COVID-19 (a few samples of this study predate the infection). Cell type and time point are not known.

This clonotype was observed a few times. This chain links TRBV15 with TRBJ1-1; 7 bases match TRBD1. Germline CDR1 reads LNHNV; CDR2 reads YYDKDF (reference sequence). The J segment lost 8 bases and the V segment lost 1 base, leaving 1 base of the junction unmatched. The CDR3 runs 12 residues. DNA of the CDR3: TGTGCCACCAGCAGAGGCAGGGGGGAAGCTTTCTTT. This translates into CATSRGRGEAFF. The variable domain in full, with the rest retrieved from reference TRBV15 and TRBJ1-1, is DAMVIQNPRYQVTQFGKPVTLSCSQTLNHNVMYWYQQKSSQAPKLLFHYYDKDFNNEADTPDNFQSRRPNTSFCFLDIRSPGLGDTAMYLCATSRGRGEAFFGQGTRLTVV.

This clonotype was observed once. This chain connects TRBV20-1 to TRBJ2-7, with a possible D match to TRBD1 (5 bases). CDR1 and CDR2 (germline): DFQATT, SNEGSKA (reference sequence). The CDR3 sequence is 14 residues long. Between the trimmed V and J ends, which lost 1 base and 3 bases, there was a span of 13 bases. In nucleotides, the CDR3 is TGCAGTGCTAGAGTCGTCCCAGGGCACTACGAGCAGTACTTC. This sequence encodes CSARVVPGHYEQYF.

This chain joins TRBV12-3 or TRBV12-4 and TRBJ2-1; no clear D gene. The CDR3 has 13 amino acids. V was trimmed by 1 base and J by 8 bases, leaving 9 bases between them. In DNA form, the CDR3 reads TGTGCCAGCAGTTTAGGAGGCATCTATGAGCAGTTCTTC. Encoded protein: CASSLGGIYEQFF.

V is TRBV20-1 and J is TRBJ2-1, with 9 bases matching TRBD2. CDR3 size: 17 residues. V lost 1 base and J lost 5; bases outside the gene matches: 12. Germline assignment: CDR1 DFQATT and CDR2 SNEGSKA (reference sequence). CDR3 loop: CSARVVGSGRSNNEQFF. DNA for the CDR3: TGCAGTGCTAGAGTGGTGGGAAGCGGGAGGTCGAACAATGAGCAGTTCTTC.

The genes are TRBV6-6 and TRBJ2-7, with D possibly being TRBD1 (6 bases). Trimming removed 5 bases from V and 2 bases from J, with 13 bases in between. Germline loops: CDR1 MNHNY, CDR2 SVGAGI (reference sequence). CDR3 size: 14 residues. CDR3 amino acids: CASSRTGNPYEQYF. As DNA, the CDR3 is TGTGCCAGCAGTCGTACAGGGAACCCCTACGAGCAGTACTTC.

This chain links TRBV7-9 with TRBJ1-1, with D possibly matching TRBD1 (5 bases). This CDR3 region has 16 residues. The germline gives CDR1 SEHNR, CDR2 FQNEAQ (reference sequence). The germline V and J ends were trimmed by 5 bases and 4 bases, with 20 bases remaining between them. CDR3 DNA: TGTGCCAGCAGCCATCAAGGCGGGGCGTCTACCACTGAAGCTTTCTTT. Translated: CASSHQGGASTTEAFF.

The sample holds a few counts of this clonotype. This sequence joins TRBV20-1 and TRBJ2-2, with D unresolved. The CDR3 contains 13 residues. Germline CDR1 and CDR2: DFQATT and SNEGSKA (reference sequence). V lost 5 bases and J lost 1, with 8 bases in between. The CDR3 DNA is TGCAGTGCTCGTCGGATGAACACCGGGGAGCTGTTTTTT. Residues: CSARRMNTGELFF.

CDR3 coding DNA: TGTGCCAGCGCGGGACAGAACTCTCCCGGGGAGCTGTTTTTT. Its protein product is CASAGQNSPGELFF. This chain uses TRBV6-6 with TRBJ2-2, with a weak D call TRBD1 (7 bases). Germline lookup yields CDR1 MNHNY and CDR2 SVGAGI (reference sequence). V was cut by 8 bases and J by 6 bases, with 16 bases left in between. This CDR3 spans 14 amino acids.

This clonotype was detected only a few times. CDR3 DNA sequence: TGCGCCAGCAGCCAAGAATTCCTAGCGGGGTTAGCCAAAAACATTCAGTACTTC. Protein product: CASSQEFLAGLAKNIQYF. This chain joins TRBV4-3 and TRBJ2-4; 9 bases line up with TRBD2. V gave up 0 bases and J gave up 0 bases; unmatched junction bases: 6. This CDR3 contains 18 residues. Germline-derived CDR1 and CDR2 are LGHNA and YSLEER.

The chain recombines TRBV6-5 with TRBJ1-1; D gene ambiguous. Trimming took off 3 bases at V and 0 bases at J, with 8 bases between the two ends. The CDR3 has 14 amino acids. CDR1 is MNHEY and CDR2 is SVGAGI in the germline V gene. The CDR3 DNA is TGTGCCAGCAGTTATGGTAGATTGAACACTGAAGCTTTCTTT. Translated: CASSYGRLNTEAFF.

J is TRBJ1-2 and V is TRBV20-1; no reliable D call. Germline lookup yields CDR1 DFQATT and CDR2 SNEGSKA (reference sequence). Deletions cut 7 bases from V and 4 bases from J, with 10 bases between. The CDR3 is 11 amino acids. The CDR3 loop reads CSGEDLYGYTF. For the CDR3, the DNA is TGCAGTGGGGAAGACCTCTATGGCTACACCTTC.

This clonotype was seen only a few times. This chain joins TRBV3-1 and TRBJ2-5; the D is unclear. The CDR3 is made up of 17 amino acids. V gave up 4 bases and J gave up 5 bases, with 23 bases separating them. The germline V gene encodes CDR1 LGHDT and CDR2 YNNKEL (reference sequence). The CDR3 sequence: CASSPRSSRLGWETQYF. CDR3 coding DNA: TGTGCCAGCAGCCCCCGGTCTTCTCGTCTAGGGTGGGAGACCCAGTACTTC.

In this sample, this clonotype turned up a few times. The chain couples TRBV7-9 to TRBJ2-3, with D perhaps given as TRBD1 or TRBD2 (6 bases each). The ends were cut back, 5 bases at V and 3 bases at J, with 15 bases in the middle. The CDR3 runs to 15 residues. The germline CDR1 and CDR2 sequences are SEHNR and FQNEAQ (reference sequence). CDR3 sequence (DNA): TGTGCCAGCAGCCGCCCGACGGGGGCAACAGATACGCAGTATTTT. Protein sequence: CASSRPTGATDTQYF.

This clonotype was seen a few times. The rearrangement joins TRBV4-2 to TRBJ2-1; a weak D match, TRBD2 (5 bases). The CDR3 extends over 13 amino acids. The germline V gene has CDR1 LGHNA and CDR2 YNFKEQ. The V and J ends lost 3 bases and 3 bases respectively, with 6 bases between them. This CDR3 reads CASSHRDYNEQFF. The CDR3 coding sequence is TGTGCCAGCAGCCACCGGGACTACAATGAGCAGTTCTTC.

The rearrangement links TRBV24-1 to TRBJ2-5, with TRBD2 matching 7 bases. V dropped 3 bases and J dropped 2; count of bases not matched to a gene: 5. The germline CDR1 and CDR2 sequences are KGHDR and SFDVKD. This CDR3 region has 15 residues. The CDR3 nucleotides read TGTGCCACCAGTGATGCCCGGGGGGTACAAGAGACCCAGTACTTC. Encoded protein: CATSDARGVQETQYF.

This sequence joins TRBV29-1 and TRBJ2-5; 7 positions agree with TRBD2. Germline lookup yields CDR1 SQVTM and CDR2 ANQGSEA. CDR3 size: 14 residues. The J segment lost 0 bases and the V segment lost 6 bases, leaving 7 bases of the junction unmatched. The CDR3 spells CSVGGLSNQETQYF. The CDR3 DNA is TGCAGCGTCGGGGGACTATCGAACCAAGAGACCCAGTACTTC.

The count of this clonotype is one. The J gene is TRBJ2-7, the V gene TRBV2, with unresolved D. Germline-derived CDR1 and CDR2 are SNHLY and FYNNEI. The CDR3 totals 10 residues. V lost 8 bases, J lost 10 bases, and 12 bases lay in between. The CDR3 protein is CASGMSEQYF. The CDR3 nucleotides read TGTGCCAGCGGGATGAGTGAACAGTACTTC. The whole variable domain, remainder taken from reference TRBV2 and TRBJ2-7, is EPEVTQTPSHQVTQMGQEVILRCVPISNHLYFYWYRQILGQKVEFLVSFYNNEISEKSEIFDDQFSVERPDGSNFTLKIRSTKLEDSAMYFCASGMSEQYFGPGTRLTVT.

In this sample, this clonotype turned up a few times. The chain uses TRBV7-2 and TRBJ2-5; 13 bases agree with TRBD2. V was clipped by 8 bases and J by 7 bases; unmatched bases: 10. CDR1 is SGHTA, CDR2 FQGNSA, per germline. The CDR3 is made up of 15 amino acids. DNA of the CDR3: TGTGCCAGCGGACTAGCGGGGGCGAGTGTTGGGACCCAGTACTTC. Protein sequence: CASGLAGASVGTQYF.

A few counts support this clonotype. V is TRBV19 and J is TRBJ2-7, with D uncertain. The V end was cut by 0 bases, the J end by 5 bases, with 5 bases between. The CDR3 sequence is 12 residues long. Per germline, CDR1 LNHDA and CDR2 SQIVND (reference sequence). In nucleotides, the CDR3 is TGTGCCAGTAGTATAGATCAGAACGAGCAGTACTTC. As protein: CASSIDQNEQYF.

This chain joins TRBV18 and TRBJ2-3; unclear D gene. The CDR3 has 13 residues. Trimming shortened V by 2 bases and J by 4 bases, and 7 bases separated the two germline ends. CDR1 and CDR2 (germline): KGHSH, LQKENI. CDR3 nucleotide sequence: TGTGCCAGCTCACCAAGTCGATCAGATACGCAGTATTTT. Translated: CASSPSRSDTQYF.

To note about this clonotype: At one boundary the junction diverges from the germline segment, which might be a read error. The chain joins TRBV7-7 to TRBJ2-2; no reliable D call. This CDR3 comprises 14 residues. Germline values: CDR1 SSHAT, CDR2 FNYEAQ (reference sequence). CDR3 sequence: CASSLREHTGELFF. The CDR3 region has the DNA TGTGCTAGCAGCTTACGCGAGCACACCGGGGAGCTGTTTTTT. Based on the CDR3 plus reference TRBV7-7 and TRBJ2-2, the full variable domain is GAGVSQSPRYKVTKRGQDVTLRCDPISSHATLYWYQQALGQGPEFLTYFNYEAQPDKSGLPSDRFSAERPEGSISTLTIQRTEQRDSAMYRCASSLREHTGELFFGEGSRLTVL.

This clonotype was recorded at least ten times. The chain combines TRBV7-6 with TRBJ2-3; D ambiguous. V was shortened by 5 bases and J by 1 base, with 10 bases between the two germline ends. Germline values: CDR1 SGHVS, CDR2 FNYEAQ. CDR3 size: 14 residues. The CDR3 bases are TGTGCCAGCAGCCCCTGGGGTGGCACAGATACGCAGTATTTT. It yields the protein CASSPWGGTDTQYF. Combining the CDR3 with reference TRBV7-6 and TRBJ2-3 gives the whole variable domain GAGVSQSPRYKVTKRGQDVALRCDPISGHVSLYWYRQALGQGPEFLTYFNYEAQQDKSGLPNDRFSAERPEGSISTLTIQRTEQRDSAMYRCASSPWGGTDTQYFGPGTRLTVL.

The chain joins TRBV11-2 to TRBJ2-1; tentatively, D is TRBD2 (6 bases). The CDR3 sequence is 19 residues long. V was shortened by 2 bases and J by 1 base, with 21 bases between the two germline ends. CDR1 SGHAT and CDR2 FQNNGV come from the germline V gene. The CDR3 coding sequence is TGTGCCAGCAGCTTATTCGAGGGGTCGGGGGTCGGTTCCTACAATGAGCAGTTCTTC. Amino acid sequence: CASSLFEGSGVGSYNEQFF.

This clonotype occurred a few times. The DNA for the CDR3 is TGTGCCAGCAGTTACTCGACCAGCCCCAACTACAATGAGCAGTTCTTC. Translation: CASSYSTSPNYNEQFF. J is TRBJ2-1 and V is TRBV6-2 or TRBV6-3; D call uncertain. Trimming left V 0 bases short and J 3 bases short, with 12 bases between. Germline CDR1 and CDR2: MNHEY and SVGEGT. The CDR3 is 16 residues long.

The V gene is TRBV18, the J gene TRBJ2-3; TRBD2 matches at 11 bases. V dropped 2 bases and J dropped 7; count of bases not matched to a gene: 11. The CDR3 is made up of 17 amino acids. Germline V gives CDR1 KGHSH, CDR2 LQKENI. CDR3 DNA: TGTGCCAGCTCACCAGCGGGACTAGCGGTACTTTCATATACGCAGTATTTT. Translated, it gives CASSPAGLAVLSYTQYF.

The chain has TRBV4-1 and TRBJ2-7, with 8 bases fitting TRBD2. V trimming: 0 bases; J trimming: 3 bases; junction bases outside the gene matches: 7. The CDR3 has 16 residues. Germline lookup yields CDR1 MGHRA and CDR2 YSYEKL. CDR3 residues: CASSQEGGGRIYEQYF. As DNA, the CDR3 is TGCGCCAGCAGCCAAGAGGGCGGGGGGCGGATCTACGAGCAGTACTTC.

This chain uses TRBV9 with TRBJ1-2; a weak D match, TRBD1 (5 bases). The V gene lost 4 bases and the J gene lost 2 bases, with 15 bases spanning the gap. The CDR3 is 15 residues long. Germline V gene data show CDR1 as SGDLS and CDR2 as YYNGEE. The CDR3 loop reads CASSPGQGRNYGYTF. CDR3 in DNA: TGTGCCAGCAGCCCGGGGCAGGGCAGGAACTATGGCTACACCTTC.

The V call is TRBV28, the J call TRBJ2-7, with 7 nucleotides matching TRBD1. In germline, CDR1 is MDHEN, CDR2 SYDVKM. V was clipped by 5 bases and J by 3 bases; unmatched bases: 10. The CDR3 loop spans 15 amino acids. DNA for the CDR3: TGTGCCAGCAGTACTACAGGGGACCCACTCTACGAGCAGTACTTC. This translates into CASSTTGDPLYEQYF.

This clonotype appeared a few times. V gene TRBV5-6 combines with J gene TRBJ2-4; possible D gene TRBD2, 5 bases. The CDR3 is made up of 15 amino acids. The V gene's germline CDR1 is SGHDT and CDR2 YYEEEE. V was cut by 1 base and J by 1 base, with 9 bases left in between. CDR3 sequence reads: CASSLKGAAKNIQYF. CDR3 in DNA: TGTGCCAGCAGCTTGAAGGGAGCGGCCAAAAACATTCAGTACTTC.